Below, 31 T cell receptor beta chains from the same sample are listed, as sequenced in a study of OX40 agonist ivuxolimab in advanced cancers. The assay was immunoSEQ multiplex PCR, and TCRdb's table has in-frame clones only and misses some. The sample includes nearly 85,000 clones, 70% to 90% seen only once; the top ten take 0.85%. The sequenced sample was CD4+ or CD8+ T cells sorted from blood, obtained in a trial of the OX40 agonist ivuxolimab. These receptors were collected from an adult with an advanced solid tumor such as melanoma, head and neck, liver or kidney cancer.

This clone was seen a few times. The rearrangement joins TRBV7-2 to TRBJ2-7; D gene unclear. CDR1 is SGHTA and CDR2 is FQGNSA in the germline V gene. The CDR3 is made up of 13 amino acids. V dropped 5 bases and J dropped 5 bases, with 13 bases sitting between them. The CDR3 region has the DNA TGTGCCAGCAGCCGTAATCCGGGCCACGAGCAGTACTTC. Its protein product is CASSRNPGHEQYF. The variable domain in full, completed from reference TRBV7-2 and TRBJ2-7, reads GAGVSQSPSNKVTEKGKDVELRCDPISGHTALYWYRQSLGQGLEFLIYFQGNSAPDKSGLPSDRFSAERTGGSVSTLTIQRTQQEDSAVYLCASSRNPGHEQYFGPGTRLTVT.

This clone was counted once. The CDR3 sequence is CASSLGLTDTQYF. CDR3 nucleotides: TGTGCCAGCAGCCTAGGACTAACAGATACGCAGTATTTT. This chain connects TRBV11-2 to TRBJ2-3; D possibly corresponds to TRBD2 (6 bases). The CDR3 covers 13 residues. Trimming took off 5 bases at V and 3 bases at J, with 9 bases between the two ends. Germline-derived CDR1 and CDR2 are SGHAT and FQNNGV.

This sequence joins TRBV6-5 and TRBJ2-5; D possibly corresponds to TRBD1 (5 bases). V was cut by 0 bases and J by 4 bases, with 15 bases left in between. Germline V CDR1 and CDR2: MNHEY, SVGAGI. The CDR3 loop spans 16 amino acids. The CDR3 bases are TGTGCCAGCAGTTACTCGACCCCAGGGTGGGGAGAGACCCAGTACTTC. It specifies CASSYSTPGWGETQYF.

The chain uses TRBV7-2 and TRBJ2-7; D call uncertain. Looked up from germline, CDR1 is SGHTA and CDR2 is FQGNSA. CDR3 length: 13 amino acids. Trimming took off 4 bases at V and 4 bases at J, with 11 bases between the two ends. As DNA, the CDR3 is TGTGCCAGCAGCTCGTTCCAAAGTTACGAGCAGTACTTC. Translated, it gives CASSSFQSYEQYF.

The chain combines TRBV7-8 with TRBJ1-6; D unresolved. The V end lost 0 bases, the J end lost 1 base, and 7 bases lay between the germline ends. This CDR3 contains 16 residues. CDR1 and CDR2 (germline): SGHVS, FQNEAQ. CDR3: CASSLAARSYNSPLHF. The CDR3 DNA sequence: TGTGCCAGCAGCTTAGCGGCCAGGTCCTATAATTCACCCCTCCACTTT.

The genes are TRBV4-1 and TRBJ1-4; 8 nucleotides agree with TRBD1. The V gene's germline CDR1 is MGHRA and CDR2 YSYEKL. The CDR3 runs 16 residues. The ends lost 0 bases at V and 7 bases at J; junction bases unmatched: 7. The CDR3 region has the DNA TGCGCCAGCAGCCAAGATTCAGGACAGGGTCGTGAAAAACTGTTTTTT. Translated, it gives CASSQDSGQGREKLFF.

The chain employs TRBV6-5 and TRBJ1-1, with D hard to call. This CDR3 region has 14 residues. V was cut by 5 bases and J by 4 bases, with 14 bases left in between. Per the germline V gene, CDR1 is MNHEY and CDR2 is SVGAGI. CDR3 protein: CASSAFLHSTEAFF. CDR3 DNA sequence: TGTGCCAGCAGTGCATTCCTACACAGCACTGAAGCTTTCTTT.

The chain employs TRBV18 and TRBJ2-5, with D possibly being TRBD1 or TRBD2 (6 bases each). The CDR3 covers 15 residues. Trimming stripped 4 bases from V and 5 bases from J, with 17 bases between. From germline, CDR1 is KGHSH and CDR2 LQKENI. CDR3 sequence reads: CASSLNPGGRETQYF. CDR3 coding DNA: TGTGCCAGCTCACTTAACCCTGGGGGGCGCGAGACCCAGTACTTC. Based on the CDR3 plus reference TRBV18 and TRBJ2-5, the full variable domain is NAGVMQNPRHLVRRRGQEARLRCSPMKGHSHVYWYRQLPEEGLKFMVYLQKENIIDESGMPKERFSAEFPKEGPSILRIQQVVRGDSAAYFCASSLNPGGRETQYFGPGTRLLVL.

This CDR3 reads CASSSNYEQYF. The CDR3 nucleotides read TGCGCCAGCAGCTCTAACTACGAGCAGTACTTC. This chain joins TRBV5-1 and TRBJ2-7; D is unresolved. Trimming pared 3 bases from V and 3 bases from J, leaving 4 bases between. This CDR3 comprises 11 residues. Germline lookup yields CDR1 SGHRS and CDR2 YFSETQ.

CDR3 in DNA: TGTGCCAGCTCCGATGGAGATACGCAGTATTTT. It yields the protein CASSDGDTQYF. V and J are TRBV27 and TRBJ2-3; D remains unclear. Trimming removed 8 bases at V and 5 bases at J, with 8 bases between. Per the germline V gene, CDR1 is MNHEY and CDR2 is SMNVEV (reference sequence). The CDR3 has 11 residues.

The table lists this clone with a count of one. The J gene is TRBJ2-2, the V gene TRBV5-1, with 7 bases that match TRBD1. Germline trimming cut 4 bases from V and 1 base from J; bases unmatched to any gene: 10. The CDR3 extends over 17 amino acids. Germline CDR1 is SGHRS and CDR2 is YFSETQ. The CDR3 reads CASSVRDSLWNTGELFF. CDR3 bases: TGCGCCAGCAGCGTCCGGGACAGTCTATGGAACACCGGGGAGCTGTTTTTT.

The V and J genes are TRBV2 and TRBJ2-7, with D possibly TRBD1 on 5 matching bases. Trimming shortened V by 6 bases and J by 7 bases, and 19 bases separated the two germline ends. Germline values: CDR1 SNHLY, CDR2 FYNNEI. This CDR3 spans 14 amino acids. The CDR3 is CASSVQAPNTEQYF. DNA for the CDR3: TGTGCCAGCAGCGTACAGGCTCCAAATACAGAGCAGTACTTC. Drawing the rest from reference TRBV2 and TRBJ2-7, the complete variable domain is EPEVTQTPSHQVTQMGQEVILRCVPISNHLYFYWYRQILGQKVEFLVSFYNNEISEKSEIFDDQFSVERPDGSNFTLKIRSTKLEDSAMYFCASSVQAPNTEQYFGPGTRLTVT.

This clone was observed a single time. The chain links TRBV7-8 to TRBJ1-2, with 8 bases aligning to TRBD1. V trimming: 1 base; J trimming: 5 bases; junction bases outside the gene matches: 9. CDR3 length: 16 amino acids. Germline assignment: CDR1 SGHVS and CDR2 FQNEAQ. The CDR3 sequence: CASSLGSPGGVYGYTF. CDR3 DNA: TGTGCCAGCAGCTTAGGTTCCCCAGGGGGCGTTTATGGCTACACCTTC.

The chain is built from TRBV10-3 and TRBJ1-2; D gene uncertain. In germline, CDR1 is ENHRY, CDR2 SYGVKD. CDR3 size: 15 residues. Trimming removed 1 base at V and 2 bases at J, with 11 bases between. The CDR3 nucleotides read TGTGCCATCAGTGAGTTGAGACGAGGAAACTATGGCTACACCTTC. This codes for CAISELRRGNYGYTF.

This chain links TRBV7-3 with TRBJ1-1; D call uncertain. The CDR3 runs 14 residues. V lost 2 bases and J 1 base, leaving 8 bases between the germline ends. The germline CDR1 and CDR2 sequences are SGHTA and FQGTGA. The CDR3 protein is CASSLEGRNTEAFF. CDR3 DNA: TGTGCCAGCAGCTTAGAGGGAAGGAACACTGAAGCTTTCTTT.

This chain uses TRBV7-2 with TRBJ1-4; 8 bases map to TRBD1. CDR1 is SGHTA, CDR2 FQGNSA, per germline. CDR3 size: 14 residues. V lost 6 bases and J lost 6; bases outside the gene matches: 6. The DNA for the CDR3 is TGTGCCAGCAGACGGACGACAGGGGATGAAAAACTGTTTTTT. Translation gives CASRRTTGDEKLFF. Together with reference TRBV7-2 and TRBJ1-4, the CDR3 gives the full variable domain: GAGVSQSPSNKVTEKGKDVELRCDPISGHTALYWYRQSLGQGLEFLIYFQGNSAPDKSGLPSDRFSAERTGGSVSTLTIQRTQQEDSAVYLCASRRTTGDEKLFFGSGTQLSVL.

The V and J genes are TRBV6-5 and TRBJ2-3; TRBD2 might be the D (5 bases). In germline, CDR1 is MNHEY, CDR2 SVGAGI. The ends were cut back, 4 bases at V and 4 bases at J, with 12 bases in the middle. The CDR3 has 14 residues. For the CDR3, the DNA is TGTGCCAGCAGTTCCCTACGGGGTCCAGATACGCAGTATTTT. Translating it yields CASSSLRGPDTQYF.

The chain joins TRBV9 to TRBJ1-4; D not resolved. The CDR3 has 16 amino acids. V was trimmed by 0 bases and J by 4 bases, leaving 13 bases between them. Germline values: CDR1 SGDLS, CDR2 YYNGEE. In DNA, the CDR3 is TGTGCCAGCAGCGTAGGTTCCCGACAACTTAATGAAAAACTGTTTTTT. Its protein is CASSVGSRQLNEKLFF.

V is TRBV7-2 and J is TRBJ2-3; D is perhaps TRBD1 or TRBD2 (6 bases each). The CDR3 consists of 16 residues. Germline values: CDR1 SGHTA, CDR2 FQGNSA. Trimming stripped 5 bases from V and 6 bases from J, with 21 bases between. Written as DNA, the CDR3 is TGTGCCAGCAGCCGGATTAGGGGGGCCCCCGGGGATACGCAGTATTTT. It is translated as CASSRIRGAPGDTQYF.

Concerning this clone: One end of the junction does not line up with germline, which may come from a read error. Here the CDR3 DNA reads TGTGCCAGCAGCCAAGCCGCTGCTGTATCTGGGACAGGGGGCTTCACCTTC. It is translated as CASSQAAAVSGTGGFTF. This rearrangement joins TRBV4-2 to TRBJ1-2; 12 bases line up with TRBD1. The CDR3 has 17 amino acids. Germline values: CDR1 LGHNA, CDR2 YNFKEQ.

Turning to this clone: The sample has other DNA sequences that encode this CDR3 too. The genes are TRBV5-1 and TRBJ2-1; D perhaps matches TRBD2 (5 bases). CDR1 and CDR2 from the germline V gene are SGHRS and YFSETQ. V lost 2 bases to trimming and J lost 0 bases, with 9 bases between them. The CDR3 extends over 15 amino acids. The CDR3 is CASSLAASSYNEQFF. For the CDR3, the DNA is TGCGCCAGCAGCTTAGCGGCGAGCTCCTACAATGAGCAGTTCTTC.

This clone was observed once. V gene TRBV5-1 combines with J gene TRBJ2-3; 10 positions match TRBD2. Trimming at V came to 1 base and at J to 1 base, leaving 6 bases not matched to a gene. CDR3 length: 17 amino acids. The germline CDR1 and CDR2 sequences are SGHRS and YFSETQ. The CDR3 DNA is TGCGCCAGCAGCTTGAGCCCCAGCGGGGGGGGCACAGATACGCAGTATTTT. The encoded protein is CASSLSPSGGGTDTQYF.

The rearrangement joins TRBV30 to TRBJ1-6, with TRBD1 matching over 8 bases. CDR1 and CDR2 (germline): GTSNPN, SVGIG (reference sequence). This CDR3 has 16 residues. V was clipped by 2 bases and J by 4 bases; unmatched bases: 7. CDR3: CAWSRPGQAYNSPLHF. The CDR3 DNA follows: TGTGCCTGGAGTAGACCGGGACAGGCGTATAATTCACCCCTCCACTTT.

This clone was recorded only once. This chain connects TRBV25-1 to TRBJ1-2; 8 bases fit TRBD1. The CDR3 runs to 15 residues. In germline, CDR1 is MGHDK, CDR2 SYGVNS. V lost 0 bases to trimming and J lost 6 bases; unmatched junction nucleotides: 6. The CDR3 nucleotides are TGTGCCAGCAGTGAATATAGGACAGGGAGGGATGGCTACACCTTC. Its translation: CASSEYRTGRDGYTF.

The chain uses TRBV9 and TRBJ1-6; perhaps TRBD1 as D (6 bases). The CDR3 runs to 14 residues. Trimming took 0 bases from V and 7 from J, leaving 8 bases between them. Germline V gene lookup returns CDR1 SGDLS and CDR2 YYNGEE. DNA for the CDR3: TGTGCCAGCAGCGTAGGACAGGAAAATTCACCCCTCCACTTT. It translates to CASSVGQENSPLHF.

The chain joins TRBV4-1 to TRBJ2-7; possible D gene TRBD1, 8 bases. Germline lookup yields CDR1 MGHRA and CDR2 YSYEKL. The length of the CDR3 is 16 residues. With 2 bases removed from V and 9 bases from J, the gap between germline ends came to 23 bases. In DNA form, the CDR3 reads TGCGCCAGCAGCCAATTCGCTGGACAGGGACTACGATTGCAGTACTTC. It encodes CASSQFAGQGLRLQYF.

The chain carries TRBV6-5 and TRBJ2-5; D is perhaps TRBD1 or TRBD2 (5 bases each). Trimming pared 6 bases from V and 9 bases from J, leaving 23 bases between. Per germline, CDR1 MNHEY and CDR2 SVGAGI. The CDR3 consists of 15 residues. The DNA of the CDR3 is TGTGCCAGCAGCTTAGAACCGGGACGGGGAAGGGCCCAGTACTTC. Translating gives CASSLEPGRGRAQYF.

The chain combines TRBV30 with TRBJ1-6; D is perhaps TRBD1 (5 bases). Germline-derived CDR1 and CDR2 are GTSNPN and SVGIG (reference sequence). The CDR3 sequence is 16 residues long. Between the trimmed V and J ends, which lost 5 bases and 2 bases, there was a span of 16 bases. The CDR3 is CAWVPLGTTYNSPLHF. CDR3 in DNA: TGTGCCTGGGTTCCCTTGGGGACCACCTATAATTCACCCCTCCACTTT.

This chain connects TRBV7-2 to TRBJ2-7; 9 bases map to TRBD1. The junction had 5 bases not matched to a gene; V was cut back by 4 bases and J by 4 bases. The CDR3 runs 14 residues. Germline CDR1 and CDR2: SGHTA and FQGNSA. For the CDR3, the DNA is TGTGCCAGCAGCTCCAGGACAGGGGAATACGAGCAGTACTTC. Translation: CASSSRTGEYEQYF.

On this clone itself: This specimen includes other DNA sequences encoding the same CDR3. V usage is TRBV20-1 and J usage is TRBJ1-2; D not resolved. Trimming pared 7 bases from V and 8 bases from J, leaving 8 bases between. Germline V CDR1 and CDR2: DFQATT, SNEGSKA (reference sequence). This CDR3 is built from 9 residues. The CDR3 region has the DNA TGCAGTGTCAGAGAGGGCTACACCTTC. Translated: CSVREGYTF.

The V call is TRBV30, the J call TRBJ1-1; TRBD1 might be the D (6 bases). In germline, CDR1 is GTSNPN, CDR2 SVGIG (reference sequence). Trimming shortened V by 1 base and J by 5 bases, and 17 bases separated the two germline ends. The CDR3 is 15 residues long. CDR3 region: CAWSGKRGGWTEAFF. The CDR3 region has the DNA TGTGCCTGGAGTGGAAAGAGGGGGGGTTGGACTGAAGCTTTCTTT. The variable domain in full, completed from reference TRBV30 and TRBJ1-1, reads SQTIHQWPATLVQPVGSPLSLECTVEGTSNPNLYWYRQAAGRGLQLLFYSVGIGQISSEVPQNLSASRPQDRQFILSSKKLLLSDSGFYLCAWSGKRGGWTEAFFGQGTRLTVV.